A single sample is the source of the 16 T cell receptor beta chains below, sequenced in a study of T cells after yellow fever vaccination (dated by TCRdb to the late 2010s). The library was prepared using 5' RACE. Data came from an Illumina HiSeq 2500. The public reads were reprocessed in TCRdb via fastp at Q25 and MiXCR, keeping in-frame beta chains. Rows with a matching CDR3 protein are joined into one entry that keeps the most common DNA and genes. In all, the sample holds roughly 340,000 distinct CDR3 sequences, and roughly 9.4% of those were seen once. Together, the top ten hold roughly 18% of the sample. The treatment or condition label here, explained by the study, means: live attenuated yellow fever vaccine strain. This material consisted of PBMCs, taken on the day of the first yellow fever vaccination. The origin of the receptors is a man between 18 and 35 years old who received the YFV17D yellow fever vaccine.

The chain combines TRBV4-3 with TRBJ1-1; D is unclear. This CDR3 has 17 amino acids. Per germline, CDR1 LGHNA and CDR2 YSLEER. V was shortened by 0 bases and J by 1 base, with 15 bases between the two germline ends. The CDR3 coding sequence is TGCGCCAGCAGCCAAGATAGAGGGCGGGGTGGGAACACTGAAGCTTTCTTT. It yields the protein CASSQDRGRGGNTEAFF.

This clonotype was recorded a few times. The chain couples TRBV7-9 to TRBJ2-1, with TRBD2 identical over 7 bases. Germline V gene data show CDR1 as SEHNR and CDR2 as FQNEAQ (reference sequence). The CDR3 is 16 amino acids. Trimming cost V 6 bases and J 8 bases; bases outside gene matches: 16. CDR3 amino acids: CASRDWRGTGGHEQFF. The CDR3 DNA sequence: TGTGCCAGCAGGGACTGGAGGGGAACGGGGGGACATGAGCAGTTCTTC.

The V call is TRBV5-8, the J call TRBJ1-1; D not certain. V dropped 0 bases and J dropped 0 bases, with 6 bases sitting between them. CDR3 size: 14 residues. Germline CDR1 and CDR2: SGHTS and YDEGEE. This chain's CDR3 is CASSLVPVNTEAFF. The DNA of the CDR3 is TGTGCCAGCAGCTTGGTGCCGGTGAACACTGAAGCTTTCTTT.

J is TRBJ2-2 and V is TRBV6-2 or TRBV6-3, with 7 bases aligning to TRBD2. With 5 bases clipped from V and 7 bases from J, the junction kept 4 bases outside the gene matches. This CDR3 is 13 amino acids long. Germline CDR1 and CDR2: MNHEY and SVGEGT. CDR3 protein: CASSTTSVGELFF. CDR3 DNA sequence: TGTGCCAGCAGTACTACTAGCGTCGGGGAGCTGTTTTTT.

At least ten counts were recorded for this clonotype. The chain carries TRBV20-1 and TRBJ2-5, with TRBD1 identical over 12 bases. CDR1 is DFQATT, CDR2 SNEGSKA, per germline (reference sequence). This CDR3 has 14 amino acids. Trimming at V came to 6 bases and at J to 5 bases, leaving 7 bases not matched to a gene. In DNA, the CDR3 is TGCAGTGCACGCCGGGACAGGGGGCAGGAGACCCAGTACTTC. Translated: CSARRDRGQETQYF.

This clonotype was counted ten times or more. The V and J genes are TRBV28 and TRBJ1-1, with D possibly TRBD1 on 5 matching bases. CDR1 is MDHEN, CDR2 SYDVKM, per germline. Trimming removed 4 bases at V and 1 base at J, with 13 bases between. The length of the CDR3 is 15 residues. CDR3 bases: TGTGCCAGCAGTTCGCCCGGGACCGAGAACACTGAAGCTTTCTTT. This gives the protein CASSSPGTENTEAFF.

Only a few counts were recorded for this clonotype. The V gene is TRBV6-2 or TRBV6-3, the J gene TRBJ2-3, with 7 bases lining up with TRBD1. The CDR3 has 17 residues. With V trimmed by 0 bases and J by 3 bases, 9 bases remained unmatched. Germline V gene data show CDR1 as MNHEY and CDR2 as SVGEGT. The CDR3 bases are TGTGCCAGCAGTTACTCTATCGGACAGGTTGGGACAGATACGCAGTATTTT. It codes for CASSYSIGQVGTDTQYF.

The chain links TRBV5-6 to TRBJ2-1, with D perhaps matching TRBD1 (6 bases). This CDR3 comprises 15 residues. V gave up 7 bases and J gave up 5 bases, with 19 bases separating them. Germline V gene lookup returns CDR1 SGHDT and CDR2 YYEEEE. The DNA of the CDR3 is TGTGCCAGCTCCCACAGGGCTAGTTTCAACAATGAGCAGTTCTTC. This codes for CASSHRASFNNEQFF.

This clonotype was detected a few times. This sequence joins TRBV5-1 and TRBJ1-4, with D perhaps TRBD1 (5 bases). The germline V gene has CDR1 SGHRS and CDR2 YFSETQ. Trimming stripped 2 bases from V and 8 bases from J, with 16 bases between. There are 15 residues in the CDR3. CDR3 in DNA: TGCGCCAGCAGCTTATGGGGGAGATCAATGGAAAAACTGTTTTTT. Protein: CASSLWGRSMEKLFF.

This clonotype was picked up many times. The genes are TRBV5-1 and TRBJ1-5; weak D call: TRBD1 (5 bases). V was clipped by 1 base and J by 6 bases, with 14 bases between them. This CDR3 contains 15 residues. Germline V CDR1 and CDR2: SGHRS, YFSETQ. CDR3: CASSLYGGYSQPQHF. The CDR3 DNA is TGCGCCAGCAGCTTGTATGGGGGATACAGTCAGCCCCAGCATTTT. The full variable domain, in which reference TRBV5-1 and TRBJ1-5 provide the parts outside the CDR3, is KAGVTQTPRYLIKTRGQQVTLSCSPISGHRSVSWYQQTPGQGLQFLFEYFSETQRNKGNFPGRFSGRQFSNSRSEMNVSTLELGDSALYLCASSLYGGYSQPQHFGDGTRLSIL.

The chain has TRBV20-1 and TRBJ1-1; 8 nucleotides line up with TRBD1. With 0 bases clipped from V and 5 bases from J, the junction kept 5 bases outside the gene matches. Germline CDR1 DFQATT, CDR2 SNEGSKA (reference sequence). The CDR3 covers 14 residues. CDR3: CSARERTGWTEAFF. Written as DNA, the CDR3 is TGCAGTGCTAGAGAGAGGACAGGGTGGACTGAAGCTTTCTTT.

This clonotype was picked up many times. The chain is built from TRBV20-1 and TRBJ2-4; 7 nucleotides line up with TRBD2. Germline V gene data show CDR1 as DFQATT and CDR2 as SNEGSKA (reference sequence). Trimming took 3 bases from V and 0 from J; bases not matched to a gene: 8. This CDR3 has 16 amino acids. The chain's CDR3 is CSARPLAALAKNIQYF. The CDR3 coding sequence is TGCAGTGCTAGGCCCCTAGCGGCATTAGCCAAAAACATTCAGTACTTC.

This rearrangement joins TRBV5-1 to TRBJ2-3; D might be TRBD2 (7 bases). V dropped 2 bases and J dropped 6 bases, with 16 bases sitting between them. The CDR3 is 15 residues long. Per germline, CDR1 SGHRS and CDR2 YFSETQ. The CDR3 nucleotides read TGCGCCAGCAGCTTTGGGGGGGGGGCATTTGATACGCAGTATTTT. It is translated as CASSFGGGAFDTQYF.

This clonotype was counted a few times. The chain has TRBV7-9 and TRBJ1-3; D is undetermined. Germline V gene data show CDR1 as SEHNR and CDR2 as FQNEAQ (reference sequence). Trimming took off 7 bases at V and 3 bases at J, with 16 bases between the two ends. The CDR3 has 15 amino acids. The CDR3 loop is CASIEFRTRGNTIYF. Written as DNA, the CDR3 is TGTGCCAGCATCGAATTTCGGACCCGTGGAAACACCATATATTTT.

The sample holds many counts of this clonotype. The rearrangement uses TRBV5-1 and TRBJ1-1, with D possibly TRBD1 on 6 matching bases. CDR3 length: 15 residues. Germline-derived CDR1 and CDR2 are SGHRS and YFSETQ. V was cut by 5 bases and J by 2 bases, with 16 bases left in between. The CDR3 region has the DNA TGCGCCAGCAGTTCCGCGGGACATACCAACACTGAAGCTTTCTTT. This encodes CASSSAGHTNTEAFF.

The sample holds a few counts of this clonotype. The chain couples TRBV7-2 to TRBJ2-3, with TRBD2 matching over 8 bases. Per the germline V gene, CDR1 is SGHTA and CDR2 is FQGNSA. The CDR3 length is 15 residues. Losses at the gene ends were 3 bases for V and 2 bases for J; bases not matched to a gene: 4. The CDR3 reads CASSLERGSTDTQYF. DNA of the CDR3: TGTGCCAGCAGCTTGGAGCGGGGGTCCACAGATACGCAGTATTTT.